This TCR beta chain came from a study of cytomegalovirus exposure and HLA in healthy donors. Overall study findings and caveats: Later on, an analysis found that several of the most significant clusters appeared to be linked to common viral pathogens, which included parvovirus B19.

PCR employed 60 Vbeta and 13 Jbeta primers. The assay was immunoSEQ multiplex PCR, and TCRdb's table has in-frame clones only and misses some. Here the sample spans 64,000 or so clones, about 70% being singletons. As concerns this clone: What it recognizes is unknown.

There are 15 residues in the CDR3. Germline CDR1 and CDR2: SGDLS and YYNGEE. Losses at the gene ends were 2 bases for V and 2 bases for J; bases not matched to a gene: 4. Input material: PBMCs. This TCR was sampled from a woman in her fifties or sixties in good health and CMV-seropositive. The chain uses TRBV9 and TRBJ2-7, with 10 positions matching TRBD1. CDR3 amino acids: CASSVAGQGAYEQYF. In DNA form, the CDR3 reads TGTGCCAGCAGCGTTGCCGGACAGGGGGCCTACGAGCAGTACTTC.